The rows below give T cell receptor beta chains drawn from one sample of a study of blood T cell repertoires in COVID-19. Some clones are missing from TCRdb's copy, which holds only in-frame ones; the method was immunoSEQ multiplex PCR. The table lists 150,000 to 170,000 clones, about 86% of them singletons. Specimen: PBMCs or T cells enriched from blood (not recorded which). All receptors derive from a man aged 45 to 65 who had recovered from COVID-19. CDR3s include the opening cysteine and the closing phenylalanine or tryptophan. Fields, in order: D gene, V gene, J gene, clone size, CDR3 DNA, CDR3 protein. D genes are given only for firm matches. Clone size is given for some rows only: seen once, a few or many times, or a class if the clone is expanded.

>TRBD2|TRBV3-1/TRBV3-2|TRBJ2-2|NA
TGTGCCAGCAGCCAAGATCCCAGCGGGGGAATCACCGGGGAGCTGTTTTTT
CASSQDPSGGITGELFF
>TRBD1|TRBV5-4|TRBJ1-4|NA
TGTGCCAGCAGCGGACAGGGAACGGGTAATGAAAAACTGTTTTTT
CASSGQGTGNEKLFF
>TRBD1|TRBV15|TRBJ2-7|NA
TGTGCCACCAGCAGAGATGACAGGGACTCCTACGAGCAGTACTTC
CATSRDDRDSYEQYF
>NA|TRBV29-1|TRBJ1-1|NA
TGCAGCGTTGAAGGGACAGCATTGTCGAACACTGAAGCTTTCTTT
CSVEGTALSNTEAFF
>TRBD1|TRBV6-2/TRBV6-3|TRBJ1-6|NA
TGTGCCAGCAGTGCCGGACAGGGTGAGAATTCACCCCTCCACTTT
CASSAGQGENSPLHF
>TRBD2|TRBV24-1|TRBJ2-5|NA
TGTGCCACCAGTGATTCTAGCGGACAAGAGACCCAGTACTTC
CATSDSSGQETQYF
>TRBD1|TRBV6-5|TRBJ1-2|NA
TGTGCCAGCAGTTACGCGGGACAGTTATTAAGCTACACCTTC
CASSYAGQLLSYTF
>NA|TRBV5-4|TRBJ2-7|few
TGTGCCAGCAGCCGGCCACTAGGAGGGGGCGGCTACGAGCAGTACTTC
CASSRPLGGGGYEQYF
>TRBD1|TRBV18|TRBJ2-7|NA
TGTGCCAGCTCACCCGGGACAGCCACCTACGAGCAGTACTTC
CASSPGTATYEQYF
>TRBD1|TRBV4-2|TRBJ1-5|NA
TGTGCCAGCAGCCGGACCCGACAGGGGCTACATCAGCCCCAGCATTTT
CASSRTRQGLHQPQHF
>NA|TRBV7-2|TRBJ2-7|once
TGTGCCAGCAGCCTAGTGATTGAGGGATCCTACGAGCAGTACTTC
CASSLVIEGSYEQYF
>TRBD1|TRBV12-5|TRBJ1-6|NA
TGTGCTAGTGGTTTGAAACCGGGACAGGGGTTTTTATCACCCCTCCACTTT
CASGLKPGQGFLSPLHF
>TRBD1|TRBV5-6|TRBJ2-1|few
TGTGCCAGCAGCTTCGGCGACAGGGAATTGGAGCAGTTCTTC
CASSFGDRELEQFF
>TRBD2|TRBV7-8|TRBJ2-1|NA
TGTGCCAGCAGCTTCCAGACTAGCGGGGGGATCTACAATGAGCAGTTCTTC
CASSFQTSGGIYNEQFF
>TRBD1|TRBV9|TRBJ1-1|NA
TGTGCCAGCAGCGGAGGACAGGGATGGACTGAAGCTTTCTTT
CASSGGQGWTEAFF
>TRBD2|TRBV7-6|TRBJ2-5|NA
TGTGCCAGCAGCGCCGGGAGGGGCCCCCCAGAGACCCAGTACTTC
CASSAGRGPPETQYF
>NA|TRBV7-3|TRBJ2-3|NA
TGTGCCGGCAGCTTATATGAGAAAGGGGGTGGGACAGATACGCAGTATTTT
CAGSLYEKGGGTDTQYF
>TRBD1|TRBV2|TRBJ1-5|NA
TGTGCCAGCAACCAACAGGGGGCCCTTAGCAATCAGCCCCAGCATTTT
CASNQQGALSNQPQHF
>TRBD2|TRBV4-3|TRBJ2-1|NA
TGCGCCAGCAGCCAAAAGCGGGGGAACTACAATGAGCAGTTCTTC
CASSQKRGNYNEQFF
>TRBD1|TRBV9|TRBJ1-2|NA
TGTGCCAGCAGCACACAAGTTCGGACAGGGAGGCCTTGGTTAGGGATGTTTAACTATGGCTACACCTTC
CASSTQVRTGRPWLGMFNYGYTF
>NA|TRBV5-6|TRBJ1-5|NA
TGTGCCAGCAGCTTGTGGTTGACAGCATCTTATAGCAATCAGCCCCAGCATTTT
CASSLWLTASYSNQPQHF
>NA|TRBV15|TRBJ1-2|NA
TGTGCCACCAGCGAACTCCGACAGTCTAACTATGGCTACACCTTC
CATSELRQSNYGYTF
>TRBD2|TRBV4-3|TRBJ2-2|NA
TGCGCCAGCAGCCCTGCGGGACTAGCGGGGGGGATAGGCACCGGGGAGCTGTTTTTT
CASSPAGLAGGIGTGELFF
>TRBD2|TRBV19|TRBJ2-5|few
TGTGCCAGTAGTATATCGGGACTAGTCACCGGGACCCAGTACTTC
CASSISGLVTGTQYF
>NA|TRBV3-1/TRBV3-2|TRBJ1-3|NA
TGTGCCAGCAGCCAAGATTGGGGGCTTTCGGGAAACACCATATATTTT
CASSQDWGLSGNTIYF
>TRBD1|TRBV12-3/TRBV12-4|TRBJ2-1|once
TGTGCCAGCAGACAACAGGGGTATGGCGAGCAGTTCTTC
CASRQQGYGEQFF
>NA|TRBV6-6|TRBJ1-5|NA
TGTGCCAGCACCCGGGACATCAATCAGCCCCAGCATTTT
CASTRDINQPQHF
>NA|TRBV30|TRBJ1-2|NA
TGTGCCTGGACCCAAAGAGGCAGAAACTATGGCTACACCTTC
CAWTQRGRNYGYTF
>NA|TRBV10-3|TRBJ1-2|NA
TGTGCCATCAGTGAGGGGGGCAGGAAGGATGGCTACACCTTC
CAISEGGRKDGYTF